This section outlines one T cell receptor (beta chain) sequence together with its context. With template switching, a universal primer site was added, and the cDNA carried unique molecular identifiers. TCRdb reanalysed the 5' RACE reads using MiXCR and keeps one entry per CDR3 protein. The sample has about 480,000 distinct CDR3 sequences; approximately 15% are singletons. This CDR3 is built from 15 residues. Germline V gene data show CDR1 as SGHVS and CDR2 as FNYEAQ. Trimming cost V 5 bases and J 2 bases; bases outside gene matches: 8. This entry belongs to a study of identical twins. The donors were all healthy and Caucasian. These data were also filed under a second study, of yellow fever vaccine responses in identical twins.

V is TRBV7-6 and J is TRBJ1-1, with 7 nucleotides matching TRBD1. The specimen sequenced was CD4+ T cells sorted from blood. The TCR originated in a woman under 30 in good health. DNA for the CDR3: TGTGCCAGCAGCCCTGGGAGGGGGCTAAACACTGAAGCTTTCTTT. Its protein is CASSPGRGLNTEAFF.